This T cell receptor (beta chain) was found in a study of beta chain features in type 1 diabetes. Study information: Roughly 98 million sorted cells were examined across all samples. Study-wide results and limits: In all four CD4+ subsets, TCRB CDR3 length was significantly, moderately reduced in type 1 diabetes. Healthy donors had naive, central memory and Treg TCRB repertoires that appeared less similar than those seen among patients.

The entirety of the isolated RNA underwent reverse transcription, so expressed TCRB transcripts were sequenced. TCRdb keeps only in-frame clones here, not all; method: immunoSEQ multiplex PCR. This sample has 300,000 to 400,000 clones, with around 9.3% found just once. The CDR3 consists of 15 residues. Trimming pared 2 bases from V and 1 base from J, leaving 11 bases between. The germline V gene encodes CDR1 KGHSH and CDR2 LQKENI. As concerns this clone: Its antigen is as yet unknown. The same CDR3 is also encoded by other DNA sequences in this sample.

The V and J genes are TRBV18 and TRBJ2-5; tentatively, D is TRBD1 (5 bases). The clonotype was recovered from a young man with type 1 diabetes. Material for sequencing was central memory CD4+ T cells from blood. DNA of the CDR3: TGTGCCAGCTCACCAGGTCAGGGCCTCCAAGAGACCCAGTACTTC. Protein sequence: CASSPGQGLQETQYF.